This note documents a single T cell receptor beta chain sequence. The specificity of this receptor is unknown. The input lacks base qualities; no much larger clone sits a single base away. In light of the paper, this sample's treatment or condition label describes: in vitro stimulation with specific CMV peptide epitopes to enrich CMV-specific T cells. This sample was included in a study of T cell repertoires in cytomegalovirus infection (dated by TCRdb to the late 2010s). Regarding the complete study: The peptide stimulations were aimed at well-studied HLA-B-restricted epitopes as well as recently identified HLA-C-restricted CMV epitopes, whose presentation resists viral immunomodulation. Donor HLA type was relevant to the analysis, because carriage of CMV infection together with the matching HLA type was indicated by public TCR beta signatures.

Study-wide conclusions, independent of this receptor: Carriers of CMV infection plus the relevant HLA type were discriminated by the cumulative frequency of public TCR beta family members in the study cohort and in an independent approximately 340-donor cohort. The ex vivo response was dominated by HLA-C-restricted CMV-specific TCR beta clonotypes, which also provided the single most frequent clonotype in two of eight donors.

The sequencer was an Illumina HiSeq 1500. In TCRdb, the public reads were trimmed at Q25 with fastp and aligned with MiXCR, with productive beta chains retained. For every CDR3 protein sequence, its rows merge into one entry that carries the most common genes and DNA. This sample comprises roughly 34,000 distinct CDR3 sequences, about 54% of them detected only once. The ten largest clones add up to approximately 90% of the sample. The CDR3 holds 15 amino acids from the cysteine to the phenylalanine. Of all the DNA, just the CDR3 is kept, 45 bases in frame from base 1. According to the germline V gene, CDR1 reads MGHRA and CDR2 reads YSYEKL. V is pruned by 1 base and J by 4 bases, leaving 3 bases of the junction without a gene match.

The specimen was CD8+ T cells from cultured PBMCs, collected from culture after CMV antigen stimulation. This receptor chain uses TRBV4-1 and TRBJ1-2, with TRBD1 identical over 10 junction bases. The source of this sequence is a human donor in good health (CMV status not recorded). Some clones in this sample may be carry-over from other donors' samples. The CDR3 in this case is CASSQARDRGYGYTF. The DNA reads as follows: TGCGCCAGCAGCCAAGCCAGGGACAGGGGCTATGGCTACACCTTC.